The rows below give T cell receptor beta chains drawn from one sample of a study of regulatory T cells in long-lasting Graves disease. MiXCR, applied by TCRdb to the multiplex PCR reads, yields one record per CDR3 protein. The data hold 440,000 or so distinct CDR3 sequences, with more than 13% observed a single time. These data were also reused for a study on T cells in Graves' hyperthyroidism and ophthalmopathy.

The sequencing used peripheral blood mononuclear cells (PBMCs), collected at new diagnosis, from a patient treated with antithyroid drugs. These receptor sequences come from a woman aged 30 to 39 with Graves disease. Each CDR3 is given without its conserved first and last residue.

SARGFGGHEQY,TRBV20-1,TRBJ2-7
ASSGGLGRLDEKLF,TRBV6-2/TRBV6-3,TRBJ1-4
ATSEPAGLADTGELF,TRBV24-1,TRBJ2-2
ASGLEGANVLT,TRBV5-1,TRBJ2-6
ASSSGDYSEQF,TRBV12-5,TRBJ2-1
ASTTGALLYGYT,TRBV6-2/TRBV6-3,TRBJ1-2
ASSLSGAYTEAF,TRBV4-1,TRBJ1-1
ASSFTGVSYEQY,TRBV6-2/TRBV6-3,TRBJ2-7
ASSFLLAGGREQY,TRBV12-3/TRBV12-4,TRBJ2-7
AWSAGIGYT,TRBV30,TRBJ1-2
ASSWDSSGMNTEAF,TRBV5-6,TRBJ1-1
SAVAADLSSYNEQF,TRBV20-1,TRBJ2-1
ASSPQLAGGQETQY,TRBV7-3,TRBJ2-5
AAAGGPLNTEAF,TRBV10-2,TRBJ1-1
ASSGGQGLPPEAF,TRBV5-1,TRBJ1-1
ASSQVGGARQETQY,TRBV3-1,TRBJ2-5
ASSVRGESTDTQY,TRBV9,TRBJ2-3
ASRRDGNTEAF,TRBV6-4,TRBJ1-1